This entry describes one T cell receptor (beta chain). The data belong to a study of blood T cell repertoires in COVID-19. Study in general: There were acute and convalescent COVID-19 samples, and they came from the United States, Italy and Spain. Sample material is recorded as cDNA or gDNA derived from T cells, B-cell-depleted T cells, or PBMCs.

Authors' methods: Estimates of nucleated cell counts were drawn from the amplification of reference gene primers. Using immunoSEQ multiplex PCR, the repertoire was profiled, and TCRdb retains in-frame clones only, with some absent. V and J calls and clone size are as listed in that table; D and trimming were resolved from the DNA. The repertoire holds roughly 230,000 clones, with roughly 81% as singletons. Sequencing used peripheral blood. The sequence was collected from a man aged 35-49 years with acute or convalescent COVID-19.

CDR3 loop: CASSLVGGLEEKLFF. In nucleotides, the CDR3 is TGCGCCAGCAGCTTGGTAGGAGGGCTGGAAGAAAAACTGTTTTTT. J is TRBJ1-4 and V is TRBV5-1; no clear D. Trimming took off 0 bases at V and 8 bases at J, with 14 bases between the two ends. CDR1 and CDR2 (germline): SGHRS, YFSETQ. CDR3 size: 15 residues.